These 26 T cell receptor beta chains came from one sample sequenced in a study of kidney transplant recipient with SARS-CoV-2 infection (dated by TCRdb to the early 2020s). This specimen's time point label, per the study, means: pre-pandemic baseline sample and day 111 after first positive SARS-CoV-2 test. The instrument given in TCRdb is Illumina MiSeq. The public reads were quality trimmed at Q25 with fastp and then assembled into clones with MiXCR by TCRdb, keeping productive beta chains. Rows matching on CDR3 protein sequence are summarized as one entry with the most common DNA and genes. The sample table lists approximately 250,000 distinct CDR3 sequences, 29% of them with a count of one. The top ten hold roughly 7% of the sample. This specimen was a blood sample, taken at baseline and on approximately day 120 from a kidney transplant recipient. The receptor source for this set is a male patient younger than 45 who had COVID-19 and was a kidney transplant recipient. After a transplant, some T cells may be of graft donor origin.

This clonotype was seen a handful of times. This sequence joins TRBV24-1 and TRBJ2-5, with TRBD1 matching 11 bases. The CDR3 extends over 16 amino acids. V shed 4 bases and J 1 base; nucleotides not matched to a gene: 4. CDR1 is KGHDR and CDR2 is SFDVKD in the germline V gene. CDR3 protein: CATSEGTGGTQETQYF. Written as DNA, the CDR3 is TGTGCCACCAGTGAAGGGACAGGGGGGACCCAAGAGACCCAGTACTTC.

The CDR3 protein is CASSLGPRRETQYF. The CDR3 bases are TGTGCCAGCAGCTTAGGCCCCAGGCGAGAGACCCAGTACTTC. The chain couples TRBV7-6 to TRBJ2-5, with D uncertain. The germline V gene has CDR1 SGHVS and CDR2 FNYEAQ. This CDR3 region has 14 residues. The V end lost 1 base, the J end lost 4 bases, and 10 bases lay between the germline ends.

Ten or more counts support this clonotype. The chain joins TRBV20-1 to TRBJ1-6; D might be TRBD1 (6 bases). Germline CDR1 reads DFQATT; CDR2 reads SNEGSKA (reference sequence). The CDR3 has 13 residues. Trimming left V 6 bases short and J 7 bases short, with 13 bases between. CDR3 DNA: TGCAGTGCGTGGAACAGGGAGAATTCACCCCTCCACTTT. Its translation is CSAWNRENSPLHF.

This clonotype was seen repeatedly, ten times or more. The chain has TRBV3-1 and TRBJ1-1; D unclear. The germline CDR1 and CDR2 sequences are LGHDT and YNNKEL (reference sequence). This CDR3 is built from 14 residues. V was pared by 4 bases and J by 5 bases, with 14 bases between. DNA for the CDR3: TGTGCCAGCAGCCCTATAAACGGTGCGACTGAAGCTTTCTTT. Translating it yields CASSPINGATEAFF.

This clonotype was recorded once. A much larger clonotype is one base distant, so this may be a read error. The rearrangement uses TRBV7-9 and TRBJ2-7; weak D call: TRBD2 (6 bases). CDR3 length: 13 amino acids. The germline V gene has CDR1 SEHNR and CDR2 FQNEAQ (reference sequence). CDR3 nucleotides: TGTGCCAGCAGCCGCGGGGTGGATTACGAGCAGTGCTTC. Protein product: CASSRGVDYEQCF.

This clonotype was seen a handful of times. A much more abundant neighbour one base away suggests this may be a read error. J is TRBJ2-7 and V is TRBV19; D is unclear. Germline assignment: CDR1 LNHDA and CDR2 SQIVND (reference sequence). V was shortened by 3 bases and J by 2 bases, with 8 bases between the two germline ends. This CDR3 region has 13 residues. CDR3 residues: CASSILGTYEQYF. CDR3 nucleotides: TGTGCCAGTAGTATCTTGGGGACCTACGAGCAGTACTTC.

This clonotype was counted at least ten times. The chain employs TRBV3-1 and TRBJ1-2; D is unclear. V lost 5 bases and J 4 bases, leaving 23 bases between the germline ends. Germline CDR1 and CDR2: LGHDT and YNNKEL (reference sequence). This CDR3 is 17 amino acids long. The CDR3 loop is CASSVGFTLRKTYGYTF. The CDR3 DNA reads TGTGCCAGCAGCGTCGGTTTCACCCTTCGAAAGACCTATGGCTACACCTTC.

This clonotype occurred many times. This sequence joins TRBV5-6 and TRBJ2-7; the D gene is possibly TRBD2 (6 bases). V lost 4 bases and J 3 bases, leaving 17 bases between the germline ends. The CDR3 contains 15 residues. CDR1 is SGHDT, CDR2 YYEEEE, per germline. This CDR3 reads CASSPGTVSGYEQYF. CDR3 in DNA: TGTGCCAGCAGCCCCGGGACTGTCTCGGGCTACGAGCAGTACTTC.

With respect to this clonotype: A much larger clonotype is one base distant, so this may be a read error. The chain links TRBV11-1 to TRBJ2-2, with D possibly being TRBD1 (6 bases). The germline gives CDR1 SGHAT, CDR2 FQDESV (reference sequence). The CDR3 is 16 amino acids. V lost 6 bases and J 4 bases, leaving 18 bases between the germline ends. The CDR3 sequence: CASRARPQGATGELFF. The DNA of the CDR3 is TGTGCCAGCAGAGCCCGGCCACAGGGTGCCACCGGGGAGCTGTTTTTT.

Note on this clonotype: A read error may explain this, as a much larger clone is one base away. The chain couples TRBV6-1 to TRBJ1-2; D unclear. Germline CDR1 reads MNHNS; CDR2 reads SASEGT. Deletions cut 5 bases from V and 6 bases from J, with 25 bases between. The length of the CDR3 is 17 residues. The chain's CDR3 is CASSTVWPYGKTHGYTF. In nucleotides, the CDR3 is TGTGCCAGCAGTACTGTATGGCCTTACGGAAAGACCCATGGCTACACCTTC.

On this clonotype itself: This clone may be a read error of a much larger clone one base away. The chain links TRBV5-4 to TRBJ1-1; D is unresolved. The CDR3 has 15 amino acids. Germline lookup yields CDR1 SGHNT and CDR2 YYREEE (reference sequence). The CDR3: CASNLEADFITEAFF. The CDR3, as DNA: TGTGCCAGCAACTTGGAGGCAGACTTCATAACTGAAGCTTTCTTT. The variable domain in full, with the rest retrieved from reference TRBV5-4 and TRBJ1-1, is ETGVTQSPTHLIKTRGQQVTLRCSSQSGHNTVSWYQQALGQGPQFIFQYYREEENGRGNFPPRFSGLQFPNYSSELNVNALELDDSALYLCASNLEADFITEAFFGQGTRLTVV.

This clonotype was observed at least ten times. This chain links TRBV7-9 with TRBJ1-1; 7 nucleotides line up with TRBD1. The CDR3 consists of 15 residues. J was trimmed by 4 bases and V by 4 bases; bases with no gene match: 9. Germline V gene data show CDR1 as SEHNR and CDR2 as FQNEAQ (reference sequence). DNA of the CDR3: TGTGCCAGCAGCTCCGGGACAGAGTATTCCACTGAAGCTTTCTTT. Translated, it gives CASSSGTEYSTEAFF.

This clonotype was counted many times. The rearrangement links TRBV13 to TRBJ2-7; 11 bases agree with TRBD2. After removal of 5 bases from V and 6 bases from J, the junction contained 12 bases not matched to a gene. Germline values: CDR1 PRHDT, CDR2 FYEKMQ (reference sequence). CDR3 length equals 16 residues. The CDR3: CASSAPGTSGPLEQYF. CDR3 coding DNA: TGTGCCAGCAGCGCCCCGGGGACTAGCGGACCTCTCGAGCAGTACTTC.

This clonotype showed up just a few times. The junction shows a germline mismatch at one end, possibly a read error. The chain joins TRBV20-1 to TRBJ2-1, with D maybe TRBD2 (5 bases). The CDR3 runs to 14 residues. From germline, CDR1 is DFQATT and CDR2 SNEGSKA (reference sequence). CDR3 nucleotides: TGCAGCGCTAGTAGGCCGGACTTCAACAATGAGCAGTTCTTC. Protein product: CSASRPDFNNEQFF.

This clonotype was observed at least ten times. The genes are TRBV12-3 or TRBV12-4 and TRBJ1-2; D remains ambiguous. The CDR3 covers 13 residues. The V and J ends lost 1 base and 4 bases respectively, with 7 bases between them. Here the CDR3 reads CASSLGSGYGYTF. In DNA, the CDR3 is TGTGCCAGCAGTTTAGGAAGTGGCTATGGCTACACCTTC.

As concerns this clonotype: One base away lies a much larger clone, so this may be a sequencing read error. The CDR3, as DNA: TGTGCCGGCAGCCCGGGGACTAGCGGAACCGGGGAGCTGTTTTTT. Protein product: CAGSPGTSGTGELFF. The J gene is TRBJ2-2, the V gene TRBV7-9; TRBD2 agrees at 11 bases. The CDR3 sequence is 15 residues long. Per germline, CDR1 SEHNR and CDR2 FQNEAQ (reference sequence).

This clonotype has at least ten counts. The rearrangement links TRBV29-1 to TRBJ1-1; tentative D call: TRBD1 (5 bases). The V and J ends lost 6 bases and 4 bases respectively, with 9 bases between them. CDR1 is SQVTM and CDR2 is ANQGSEA in the germline V gene. The CDR3 extends over 11 amino acids. CDR3 in amino acids: CSVHQGTEAFF. In DNA form, the CDR3 reads TGCAGCGTACACCAGGGCACTGAAGCTTTCTTT.

About this clonotype itself: A clone one base away is much larger, so this may be a read error. The rearrangement joins TRBV4-1 to TRBJ1-6; D perhaps matches TRBD1 (5 bases). Germline V lookup: CDR1 MGHRA, CDR2 YSYEKL. CDR3 size: 14 residues. For the CDR3, the DNA is TGCGCCGGCAGCCAACGACAGCATGGTTCACCCCTCCACTTT. It specifies CAGSQRQHGSPLHF.

Many counts were recorded for this clonotype. The chain uses TRBV10-3 and TRBJ2-7, with 9 bases lining up with TRBD1. V trimming: 6 bases; J trimming: 0 bases; junction bases outside the gene matches: 6. The CDR3 has 15 amino acids. From germline, CDR1 is ENHRY and CDR2 SYGVKD. The CDR3 loop is CAIRTGTGPSYEQYF. The CDR3 nucleotides are TGTGCCATCAGAACCGGGACAGGGCCCTCCTACGAGCAGTACTTC.

This clonotype has only a few counts. The CDR3 nucleotides read TGCAGTGCTAGACAGGGCGAGGGGGAGCAGTTCTTC. Amino acids: CSARQGEGEQFF. The V call is TRBV20-1, the J call TRBJ2-1; D may be TRBD1 or TRBD2 (5 bases each). Germline V gene sequence: CDR1 DFQATT, CDR2 SNEGSKA (reference sequence). V lost 2 bases to trimming and J lost 10 bases, with 12 bases between them. The CDR3 has 12 amino acids.

This clonotype was recorded at least ten times. V gene TRBV11-3 combines with J gene TRBJ1-2; D unclear. The CDR3 length is 17 residues. From germline, CDR1 is SGHNT and CDR2 YENEEA. V lost 5 bases and J lost 4, with 23 bases in between. The CDR3 reads CASSRVTDLGKTYGYTF. CDR3 sequence (DNA): TGTGCCAGCAGCCGGGTGACCGATCTCGGAAAGACCTATGGCTACACCTTC. Using reference TRBV11-3 and TRBJ1-2 for the parts outside the CDR3, the full variable domain is EAGVVQSPRYKIIEKKQPVAFWCNPISGHNTLYWYLQNLGQGPELLIRYENEEAVDDSQLPKDRFSAERLKGVDSTLKIQPAELGDSAVYLCASSRVTDLGKTYGYTFGSGTRLTVV.

For this clonotype: The junction departs from germline at one end; a sequencing error may be responsible. The chain uses TRBV5-5 and TRBJ2-7, with 9 nucleotides matching TRBD2. Looked up from germline, CDR1 is SGHKS and CDR2 is YYEKEE (reference sequence). The CDR3 is 16 amino acids. The DNA of the CDR3 is TGTACCAGCAGCTTGGCGGGGGGGATAAGCTCCTACGAGCAGTACTTC. Its translation is CTSSLAGGISSYEQYF. The full variable domain, completed using reference TRBV5-5 and TRBJ2-7, is DAGVTQSPTHLIKTRGQQVTLRCSPISGHKSVSWYQQVLGQGPQFIFQYYEKEERGRGNFPDRFSARQFPNYSSELNVNALLLGDSALYLCTSSLAGGISSYEQYFGPGTRLTVT.

This clonotype was counted only a few times. The chain combines TRBV5-4 with TRBJ2-1; possible D gene TRBD1, 6 bases. V gave up 2 bases and J gave up 2 bases, with 8 bases separating them. Germline assignment: CDR1 SGHNT and CDR2 YYREEE (reference sequence). There are 14 residues in the CDR3. The CDR3 spells CASSFRDTYNEQFF. The CDR3 DNA sequence: TGTGCCAGCAGCTTCCGGGACACCTACAATGAGCAGTTCTTC.

This clonotype has ten or more counts. This chain joins TRBV7-3 and TRBJ1-1, with D hard to call. Germline V gives CDR1 SGHTA, CDR2 FQGTGA. This CDR3 region has 13 residues. V lost 5 bases and J 0 bases, leaving 7 bases between the germline ends. CDR3 DNA sequence: TGTGCCAGCAGCCGGTCGATGAACACTGAAGCTTTCTTT. It encodes CASSRSMNTEAFF.

Note on this clonotype: No conserved phenylalanine or tryptophan ends this CDR3, so it is likely a read error. V and J are TRBV6-5 and TRBJ2-7; D ambiguous. The V end lost 10 bases, the J end lost 1 base, and 14 bases lay between the germline ends. This CDR3 spans 13 amino acids. Germline V gene data show CDR1 as MNHEY and CDR2 as SVGAGI. The CDR3 DNA reads TGTGCCACCCTTGGTAGGAGTTCCTACGAGCAGTACTCC. This sequence encodes CATLGRSSYEQYS.

In its sample, this clonotype was seen many times. The chain combines TRBV7-9 with TRBJ2-7; D gene unclear. Trimming shortened V by 4 bases and J by 6 bases, and 13 bases separated the two germline ends. CDR1 is SEHNR and CDR2 is FQNEAQ in the germline V gene (reference sequence). The CDR3 length is 13 residues. The CDR3 loop reads CASSSYTLGEQYF. CDR3 sequence (DNA): TGTGCCAGCAGCTCCTACACCCTAGGCGAGCAGTACTTC.